These 32 T cell receptor beta chains were sequenced from one sample in a study of blood T cell repertoires in COVID-19. Profiling relied on immunoSEQ multiplex PCR, and the TCRdb table lists in-frame clones only, not all of them. The table shows 250,000 to 350,000 clones, with around 85% occurring only once. Sequenced material: peripheral blood. These receptor sequences come from a human donor with COVID-19, enrolled during active disease. The donor label of this sample is uncertain.

The rearrangement uses TRBV19 and TRBJ2-5, with D uncertain. Germline V lookup: CDR1 LNHDA, CDR2 SQIVND (reference sequence). The CDR3 covers 13 residues. V was clipped by 6 bases and J by 4 bases, with 12 bases between them. The CDR3 reads CASSRGVPETQYF. Written as DNA, the CDR3 is TGTGCCAGTAGCCGCGGTGTACCAGAGACCCAGTACTTC.

This chain uses TRBV23-1 with TRBJ1-5; D might be TRBD1 (6 bases). TRBV23-1 qualifies as an ORF whose function is uncertain. Trimming left V 7 bases short and J 0 bases short, with 13 bases between. The CDR3 is made up of 15 amino acids. For the CDR3, the DNA is TGCGCCAGCAAACAGACAGGTTATAGCAATCAGCCCCAGCATTTT. It yields the protein CASKQTGYSNQPQHF.

The table lists this clone with a few counts. CDR3 bases: TGTGCCAGCAGCCCCGTTGTGGGGACAGGGGACGGCTACACCTTC. This translates into CASSPVVGTGDGYTF. V usage is TRBV7-3 and J usage is TRBJ1-2; 10 positions agree with TRBD1. Unmatched junction bases numbered 11, after V lost 5 bases and J lost 8 bases. Germline lookup yields CDR1 SGHTA and CDR2 FQGTGA. The CDR3 contains 15 residues.

A remark on this clone: The identical CDR3 is also encoded by other nucleotide sequences in the sample. The chain has TRBV9 and TRBJ2-2; 7 nucleotides align to TRBD2. The CDR3 consists of 15 residues. J was trimmed by 0 bases and V by 3 bases; bases with no gene match: 2. The germline gives CDR1 SGDLS, CDR2 YYNGEE. CDR3 region: CASSEGLSNTGELFF. In DNA, the CDR3 is TGTGCCAGCAGCGAGGGACTATCGAACACCGGGGAGCTGTTTTTT.

V and J are TRBV30 and TRBJ1-5; 7 bases align to TRBD1. CDR3 length equals 16 residues. Trimming took 1 base from V and 4 from J; bases not matched to a gene: 10. Germline lookup yields CDR1 GTSNPN and CDR2 SVGIG (reference sequence). CDR3 DNA sequence: TGTGCCTGGAGTGAAGGACAGGTTAGGGGGAATCAGCCCCAGCATTTT. Protein product: CAWSEGQVRGNQPQHF.

This chain connects TRBV9 to TRBJ2-1; 9 nucleotides align to TRBD2. CDR3 length equals 18 residues. V was clipped by 0 bases and J by 7 bases; unmatched bases: 14. Germline-derived CDR1 and CDR2 are SGDLS and YYNGEE. The CDR3 region has the DNA TGTGCCAGCAGCGTAGAGAGGGGTGTAGCGGGAGTTAGGAATGAGCAGTTCTTC. As protein: CASSVERGVAGVRNEQFF. The complete variable domain, with remaining parts taken from reference TRBV9 and TRBJ2-1, reads DSGVTQTPKHLITATGQRVTLRCSPRSGDLSVYWYQQSLDQGLQFLIQYYNGEERAKGNILERFSAQQFPDLHSELNLSSLELGDSALYFCASSVERGVAGVRNEQFFGPGTRLTVL.

The gene calls are TRBV7-9 and TRBJ2-5, with a weak D call TRBD1 (6 bases). The V gene's germline CDR1 is SEHNR and CDR2 FQNEAQ (reference sequence). The V and J ends lost 7 bases and 4 bases respectively, with 13 bases between them. The CDR3 runs 13 residues. This CDR3 reads CASTLGALETQYF. As DNA, the CDR3 is TGTGCCAGCACTTTGGGGGCCTTAGAGACCCAGTACTTC.

V and J are TRBV28 and TRBJ1-2; D is perhaps TRBD1 (6 bases). V lost 10 bases, J lost 0 bases, and 12 bases lay in between. Germline V gene sequence: CDR1 MDHEN, CDR2 SYDVKM. CDR3 length: 13 residues. DNA for the CDR3: TGTGCCACCTCGACAGGCTCTAACTATGGCTACACCTTC. Protein: CATSTGSNYGYTF.

The CDR3 spells CASSIAAGPGLVGDTQYF. In nucleotides, the CDR3 is TGTGCCAGTAGTATAGCGGCAGGACCGGGACTAGTTGGGGATACGCAGTATTTT. The chain uses TRBV19 and TRBJ2-3; 8 positions agree with TRBD2. Germline values: CDR1 LNHDA, CDR2 SQIVND (reference sequence). This CDR3 spans 18 amino acids. The ends lost 1 base at V and 6 bases at J; junction bases unmatched: 15.

The count of this clone is one. The chain links TRBV28 to TRBJ2-6; 8 nucleotides match TRBD1. The V gene end was trimmed by 10 bases and the J gene end by 0 bases; junction bases not matched to a gene: 11. Germline CDR1 is MDHEN and CDR2 is SYDVKM. The CDR3 has 17 residues. In DNA, the CDR3 is TGTGCCACCCATCGGACAGGGCCGAACTCTGGGGCCAACGTCCTGACTTTC. It translates to CATHRTGPNSGANVLTF.

This clone came up once. V gene TRBV7-9 combines with J gene TRBJ1-2; D is undetermined. This CDR3 has 12 amino acids. Germline values: CDR1 SEHNR, CDR2 FQNEAQ (reference sequence). V was trimmed by 8 bases and J by 8 bases, leaving 15 bases between them. In DNA, the CDR3 is TGTGCCAGCCGACAAGAGGGAGACGGCTACACCTTC. Encoded protein: CASRQEGDGYTF.

The chain employs TRBV6-2 or TRBV6-3 and TRBJ1-5; no clear D. The CDR3 is made up of 14 amino acids. Germline CDR1 reads MNHEY; CDR2 reads SVGEGT. V gave up 4 bases and J gave up 5 bases, with 12 bases separating them. The CDR3, as DNA: TGTGCCAGCAGTTCCTCCTTGCGGGATCAGCCCCAGCATTTT. As protein: CASSSSLRDQPQHF.

For this clone: Distinct nucleotide sequences in the sample also encode this CDR3. The chain recombines TRBV7-8 with TRBJ2-3, with TRBD1 as a possible D gene (5 bases). The CDR3 spans 14 residues. V was cut by 1 base and J by 4 bases, with 9 bases left in between. Germline V gene lookup returns CDR1 SGHVS and CDR2 FQNEAQ. CDR3 coding DNA: TGTGCCAGCAGCTTAGACCAGGGCGCAGATACGCAGTATTTT. It encodes CASSLDQGADTQYF. The full variable domain, rest sourced from reference TRBV7-8 and TRBJ2-3, is GAGVSQSPRYKVAKRGQDVALRCDPISGHVSLFWYQQALGQGPEFLTYFQNEAQLDKSGLPSDRFFAERPEGSVSTLKIQRTQQEDSAVYLCASSLDQGADTQYFGPGTRLTVL.

This clone was detected only once. The chain recombines TRBV7-2 with TRBJ1-5; TRBD1 aligns across 7 bases. This CDR3 is built from 15 residues. The germline CDR1 and CDR2 sequences are SGHTA and FQGNSA. Trimming at V came to 6 bases and at J to 4 bases, leaving 9 bases not matched to a gene. The chain's CDR3 is CASSLQGVANQPQHF. The DNA for the CDR3 is TGTGCCAGCAGTCTTCAGGGGGTGGCAAATCAGCCCCAGCATTTT.

The rearrangement uses TRBV3-1 (or the pseudogene TRBV3-2) and TRBJ2-1, with TRBD2 matching over 7 bases. The V gene end was trimmed by 5 bases and the J gene end by 5 bases; junction bases not matched to a gene: 6. The CDR3 is 14 amino acids. The germline V gene has CDR1 LGHDT and CDR2 YNNKEL (reference sequence). The CDR3 nucleotides are TGTGCCAGCAGCGCGGGGACTATTAACAATGAGCAGTTCTTC. Its protein is CASSAGTINNEQFF.

This clone came up once. The rearrangement joins TRBV19 to TRBJ1-4; TRBD1 matches 8 bases. V was pared by 4 bases and J by 7 bases, with 5 bases of the junction left unmatched. This CDR3 is 14 amino acids long. Germline CDR1 and CDR2: LNHDA and SQIVND (reference sequence). The CDR3 DNA is TGTGCCAGTAGTACTCAGACAGGGGCTGAAAAACTGTTTTTT. Encoded protein: CASSTQTGAEKLFF. The full variable domain, with the rest looked up from reference TRBV19 and TRBJ1-4, is DGGITQSPKYLFRKEGQNVTLSCEQNLNHDAMYWYRQDPGQGLRLIYYSQIVNDFQKGDIAEGYSVSREKKESFPLTVTSAQKNPTAFYLCASSTQTGAEKLFFGSGTQLSVL.

Only a few counts were recorded for this clone. CDR3 sequence: CASSVGTGAQETQYF. DNA for the CDR3: TGTGCCAGCAGCGTTGGAACAGGAGCCCAAGAGACCCAGTACTTC. V and J are TRBV9 and TRBJ2-5, with D maybe TRBD1 (5 bases). V shed 2 bases and J shed 1 base, with 12 bases lying between them. CDR3 length: 15 amino acids. Germline lookup yields CDR1 SGDLS and CDR2 YYNGEE.

Here the CDR3 DNA reads TGTGCCAGCAGCTTGGTAGGGGGCGTGGAGTTCTTC. This codes for CASSLVGGVEFF. This rearrangement joins TRBV5-4 to TRBJ2-1, with 7 bases lining up with TRBD1. This CDR3 has 12 residues. V dropped 0 bases and J dropped 14; count of bases not matched to a gene: 5. Germline V CDR1 and CDR2: SGHNT, YYREEE (reference sequence).

This chain links TRBV30 with TRBJ1-1, with TRBD1 matching 7 bases. Germline V CDR1 and CDR2: GTSNPN, SVGIG (reference sequence). The CDR3 sequence is 16 residues long. V was pared by 0 bases and J by 4 bases, with 11 bases of the junction left unmatched. The CDR3 DNA is TGTGCCTGGAGTGTTTACAGGGGATCGGGCGTCACTGAAGCTTTCTTT. This translates into CAWSVYRGSGVTEAFF. The full variable domain, its missing parts supplied by reference TRBV30 and TRBJ1-1, is SQTIHQWPATLVQPVGSPLSLECTVEGTSNPNLYWYRQAAGRGLQLLFYSVGIGQISSEVPQNLSASRPQDRQFILSSKKLLLSDSGFYLCAWSVYRGSGVTEAFFGQGTRLTVV.

Comment on this clone: One end of the junction does not line up with germline, which may come from a read error. The chain has TRBV28 and TRBJ1-2, with 8 bases that match TRBD1. This CDR3 contains 16 residues. CDR1 is MDHEN, CDR2 SYDVKM, per germline. The CDR3, as DNA: TGTACCAGTAGTACAGGGGGACTGAGTACTAACTATGGCTACACCTTC. Encoded protein: CTSSTGGLSTNYGYTF.

The chain has TRBV2 and TRBJ2-5; D perhaps matches TRBD1 (6 bases). Trimming pared 2 bases from V and 2 bases from J, leaving 12 bases between. CDR1 and CDR2 (germline): SNHLY, FYNNEI. The CDR3 is 15 amino acids. The CDR3 region has the DNA TGTGCCAGCAGTGAACAGGACAGAATGCAAGAGACCCAGTACTTC. Amino acid sequence: CASSEQDRMQETQYF.

This chain connects TRBV28 to TRBJ1-2, with a weak D call TRBD1 (5 bases). The CDR3 is 13 amino acids. The V end was cut by 5 bases, the J end by 5 bases, with 12 bases between. The V gene's germline CDR1 is MDHEN and CDR2 SYDVKM. CDR3 loop: CASSPDRRYGYTF. The CDR3 DNA reads TGTGCCAGCAGTCCTGACAGAAGGTATGGCTACACCTTC.

For this clone: The same CDR3 is also encoded by other DNA sequences in this sample. The V call is TRBV9, the J call TRBJ2-7; 8 bases fit TRBD1. Germline values: CDR1 SGDLS, CDR2 YYNGEE. V lost 0 bases to trimming and J lost 3 bases; unmatched junction nucleotides: 2. This CDR3 spans 14 amino acids. The CDR3 DNA sequence: TGTGCCAGCAGCGTAGGACAGGGGAACTACGAGCAGTACTTC. Translation: CASSVGQGNYEQYF.

The chain joins TRBV27 to TRBJ2-4; weak D call: TRBD2 (5 bases). V was trimmed by 3 bases and J by 3 bases, leaving 15 bases between them. There are 16 residues in the CDR3. Germline V lookup: CDR1 MNHEY, CDR2 SMNVEV (reference sequence). The DNA of the CDR3 is TGTGCCAGCAGTTTCGCGGGCGAAGTAGGCAAAAACATTCAGTACTTC. The encoded protein is CASSFAGEVGKNIQYF.

This sequence joins TRBV18 and TRBJ1-2; D gene ambiguous. V lost 2 bases, J lost 8 bases, and 15 bases lay in between. Germline loops: CDR1 KGHSH, CDR2 LQKENI. This CDR3 has 14 residues. The CDR3 is CASSPAGGYRGYTF. DNA for the CDR3: TGTGCCAGCTCACCAGCAGGAGGTTATCGGGGCTACACCTTC.

This clone was seen a single time. The CDR3 nucleotides read TGTGCCAGCAGCCGCTCCCAGGGGTACGAGGGCACTGAAGCTTTCTTT. This gives the protein CASSRSQGYEGTEAFF. This chain connects TRBV3-1 (or the pseudogene TRBV3-2) to TRBJ1-1; possibly TRBD1 for D (6 bases). V lost 4 bases, J lost 4 bases, and 19 bases lay in between. This CDR3 region has 16 residues. From germline, CDR1 is LGHDT and CDR2 YNNKEL (reference sequence).

This chain connects TRBV18 to TRBJ2-1, with D possibly being TRBD2 (6 bases). Germline V lookup: CDR1 KGHSH, CDR2 LQKENI. Trimming left V 4 bases short and J 11 bases short, with 18 bases between. There are 14 residues in the CDR3. The CDR3 sequence is CASSLLGGSGKQFF. The DNA for the CDR3 is TGTGCCAGCTCACTTCTCGGGGGATCCGGCAAGCAGTTCTTC. Together with reference TRBV18 and TRBJ2-1, the CDR3 gives the full variable domain: NAGVMQNPRHLVRRRGQEARLRCSPMKGHSHVYWYRQLPEEGLKFMVYLQKENIIDESGMPKERFSAEFPKEGPSILRIQQVVRGDSAAYFCASSLLGGSGKQFFGPGTRLTVL.

This chain connects TRBV18 to TRBJ1-1; D not certain. This CDR3 is 13 amino acids long. The germline gives CDR1 KGHSH, CDR2 LQKENI. Between the trimmed V and J ends, which lost 1 base and 1 base, there was a span of 4 bases. The CDR3 protein is CASSPLWNTEAFF. CDR3 DNA: TGTGCCAGCTCACCACTATGGAACACTGAAGCTTTCTTT.

The genes are TRBV28 and TRBJ2-7; D possibly corresponds to TRBD2 (6 bases). The CDR3 totals 12 residues. V was pared by 5 bases and J by 12 bases, with 17 bases between. Germline CDR1 and CDR2: MDHEN and SYDVKM. The CDR3: CASSLRDSRRYF. The DNA for the CDR3 is TGTGCCAGCAGTCTCCGGGACTCCCGGCGGTACTTC.

The gene calls are TRBV19 and TRBJ2-7; 8 bases are shared with TRBD1. The CDR3 loop spans 15 amino acids. The ends lost 4 bases at V and 4 bases at J; junction bases unmatched: 9. Germline V gives CDR1 LNHDA, CDR2 SQIVND (reference sequence). The CDR3: CASSTSGTGSYEQYF. CDR3 coding DNA: TGTGCCAGTAGTACCTCCGGGACAGGTTCTTACGAGCAGTACTTC.

V gene TRBV5-1 combines with J gene TRBJ1-1; D unresolved. From germline, CDR1 is SGHRS and CDR2 YFSETQ. The CDR3 has 14 residues. The ends were cut back, 4 bases at V and 1 base at J, with 11 bases in the middle. CDR3 in amino acids: CASSQDGGNTEAFF. For the CDR3, the DNA is TGCGCCAGCAGCCAGGACGGAGGGAACACTGAAGCTTTCTTT.

The chain combines TRBV6-1 with TRBJ2-2, with 7 positions matching TRBD1. J lost 4 bases, V lost 2 bases, and 4 bases had no gene match. CDR1 and CDR2 from the germline V gene are MNHNS and SASEGT. The CDR3 is 15 amino acids. The CDR3, as DNA: TGTGCCAGCAGTGAACTCCGACAGGGCACCGGGGAGCTGTTTTTT. It is translated as CASSELRQGTGELFF.